This is a list of T cell receptor beta chains from one sample in a study of vaccination effects on CD4 cells after COVID-19. Their target antigens are unknown. This table comes from immunoSEQ multiplex PCR, and its TCRdb copy is limited to in-frame clones, with some not included. The data show some 40,000 clones, around two thirds seen once. The sample consisted of CD4+ T cells from PBMCs cultured with HCoV-NL63 spike peptides, taken before COVID-19 vaccination. Receptors were obtained from a human donor who had a prior SARS-CoV-2 infection. The CDR3 runs from the conserved cysteine through the conserved F or W. Fields, in order: V gene, J gene, clone size, D gene, CDR3 DNA, CDR3 protein. D genes are given only for firm matches. Clone size is stated in some rows and not others, as once, few, many or a class when expanded.

>TRBV2|TRBJ1-1|-|-
TGTGCCAGCGACCTCTTGGGGGACACTGAAGCTTTCTTT
CASDLLGDTEAFF
>TRBV7-2|TRBJ2-5|-|-
TGTGCCAGCAGCTTATCAAGGTCGGGCGCACAAGAGACCCAGTACTTC
CASSLSRSGAQETQYF
>TRBV23-1|TRBJ2-7|-|TRBD2
TGCGCCAGCAGTCGAACCCATAAAGGGAGGGACTCCTACGAGCAGTACTTC
CASSRTHKGRDSYEQYF
>TRBV2|TRBJ1-5|-|-
TGTGCCAGCAGTGCGTATGAGGATCAGCCCCAGCATTTT
CASSAYEDQPQHF
>TRBV7-9|TRBJ2-7|few|-
TGTGCCAGCAGCCCGCTGGGGGCCCCCTCCTACGAGCAGTACTTC
CASSPLGAPSYEQYF
>TRBV7-6|TRBJ2-2|-|TRBD1
TGTGCCAGCAGCCAGGGACAGGGGGTTGTTACCGGGGAGCTGTTTTTT
CASSQGQGVVTGELFF
>TRBV9|TRBJ2-2|-|TRBD2
TGTGCCAGCAGCTCGAGACTAGCGGGAGGCACCGGGGAGCTGTTTTTT
CASSSRLAGGTGELFF
>TRBV30|TRBJ2-5|-|-
TGTGCCTGGAGTCCGAGAGAGACCCAGTACTTC
CAWSPRETQYF
>TRBV2|TRBJ2-3|-|-
TGTGCCAGCAAACGGGGGGCTCTCACAGATACGCAGTATTTT
CASKRGALTDTQYF
>TRBV5-4|TRBJ1-2|-|TRBD1
TGTGCCAGCAGCTTGGAGACAGGGGGCAGGGGCTACACCTTC
CASSLETGGRGYTF
>TRBV4-3|TRBJ2-1|once|TRBD2
TGCGCCAGCAGCCGCCTCGATCTAGCGGGAACTTCCCCCAATGAGCAGTTCTTC
CASSRLDLAGTSPNEQFF
>TRBV6-1|TRBJ1-1|-|TRBD1
TGTGCCAGCAGTGAAGGTCCCGGGACAGGGGCGGCCACTGAAGCTTTCTTT
CASSEGPGTGAATEAFF
>TRBV7-2|TRBJ2-7|once|TRBD1
TGTGCCAGCAGGGATAACAGGGGCTCCTACGAGCAGTACTTC
CASRDNRGSYEQYF
>TRBV19|TRBJ1-2|once|-
TGTGCCAGTAGTATAGTGATGTGGGATAACTATGGCTACACCTTC
CASSIVMWDNYGYTF
>TRBV2|TRBJ2-7|-|-
TGTGCCGGGGGGACCGAGCACGAGCAGTACTTC
CAGGTEHEQYF
>TRBV5-4|TRBJ2-3|-|-
TGTGCCAGCAGCTTGGTAGGTTACGCAGATACGCAGTATTTT
CASSLVGYADTQYF
>TRBV4-2|TRBJ1-4|few|TRBD1
TGTGCCAGCAGCCAAGAACCGGGACAGACTAATGAAAAACTGTTTTTT
CASSQEPGQTNEKLFF
>TRBV27|TRBJ1-2|few|-
TGTGCCAGCAGTTTATCCCTTTTGAACCCTGGCTACACCTTC
CASSLSLLNPGYTF
>TRBV7-9|TRBJ2-7|few|-
TGTGCCAGCAGCCGGTTAGCTCCCTACGAGCAGTACTTC
CASSRLAPYEQYF
>TRBV5-8|TRBJ2-4|many|TRBD1
TGTGCCAGCAGCTTGGACAGGGGGCGTGACATTCAGTACTTC
CASSLDRGRDIQYF
>TRBV18|TRBJ2-2|-|TRBD1
TGTGCCAGCTCACCATTCGTAGGACAGGTCACAACGAACACCGGGGAGCTGTTTTTT
CASSPFVGQVTTNTGELFF
>TRBV21-1|TRBJ2-2|-|-
TGTGCCAGCAGCAAAGCGCTTTTTGGGCTAACTCCCAGCGTGGGGCTGTTTTTT
CASSKALFGLTPSVGLFF
>TRBV19|TRBJ1-2|many|-
TGTGCCAGTAGCAGGACGGATTACTATGGCTACACCTTC
CASSRTDYYGYTF
>TRBV2|TRBJ2-5|-|-
TGTGCCAGCAGTGAGTGGGGGCCACAGGAGACCCAGTACTTC
CASSEWGPQETQYF
>TRBV6-2/TRBV6-3|TRBJ1-3|few|-
TGTGCCAGCAGTTACAACTACGGGACGCGCGGAAACACCATATATTTT
CASSYNYGTRGNTIYF
>TRBV5-1|TRBJ1-1|-|-
TGCGCCAGCAGTTACGGAGGGAACACTGAAGCTTTCTTT
CASSYGGNTEAFF
>TRBV11-2|TRBJ2-1|-|-
TGTGCCAGCAGCCCGACGTTAGCCCACAATGAGCAGTTCTTC
CASSPTLAHNEQFF
>TRBV19|TRBJ2-6|-|-
TGTGCCAGTAGTAACGGTGATTGGACAACGTTCTCTGGGGCCAACGTCCTGACTTTC
CASSNGDWTTFSGANVLTF
>TRBV15|TRBJ1-2|once|-
TGTGCCACCAGCGGGGCAGGCTATGGCTACACCTTC
CATSGAGYGYTF
>TRBV5-5|TRBJ2-2|-|-
TGTGCCAGCAGCCTCGCCGGGCCACCCAGGGCCGGGGAGCTGTTTTTT
CASSLAGPPRAGELFF
>TRBV10-3|TRBJ2-3|-|TRBD2
TGTGCCATCAGTGGAGCGGGGGGTCTCACAGATACGCAGTATTTT
CAISGAGGLTDTQYF
>TRBV12-3/TRBV12-4|TRBJ1-5|-|-
TGTGCCAGCAGTGGCGGACAGAATCAGCCCCAGCATTTT
CASSGGQNQPQHF
>TRBV9|TRBJ2-7|-|-
TGTGCCAGCAGCGTAGGAAGCGGAAGGAGCTCCTACGAGCAGTACTTC
CASSVGSGRSSYEQYF
>TRBV14|TRBJ2-5|-|TRBD2
TGTGCCAGCAGCCAATCAACGGGGGGGAGTCAGTACTTC
CASSQSTGGSQYF
>TRBV3-1/TRBV3-2|TRBJ2-1|-|TRBD2
TGTGCCAGCAGCCAAGTAGCTAGCGGGAGCTCCTACAATGAGCAGTTCTTC
CASSQVASGSSYNEQFF
>TRBV5-1|TRBJ2-1|once|-
TGCGCCAGCAGCTTCACTACGATGGCCCATTCTAAACCGCGAAATGAGCAGTTCTTC
CASSFTTMAHSKPRNEQFF
>TRBV25-1|TRBJ2-7|-|TRBD1
TGTGCCAGCGGAGGGTACAGGGGGCAGCACTACGAGCAGTACTTC
CASGGYRGQHYEQYF
>TRBV9|TRBJ1-2|-|TRBD1
TGTGCCAGCAGTACAGGGGCCGCCTCGGGTGGCTACACCTTC
CASSTGAASGGYTF
>TRBV19|TRBJ2-7|few|-
TGTGCCAGTAGGGGGACCGACGCCTACGAGCAGTACTTC
CASRGTDAYEQYF
>TRBV6-5|TRBJ1-1|-|-
TGTGCCAGCAGGACAGGACAGTTTAACACTGAAGCTTTCTTT
CASRTGQFNTEAFF
>TRBV7-8|TRBJ1-6|few|-
TGTGCCAGCAGCTTAGGGACAGTTTATAATTCACCCCTCCACTTT
CASSLGTVYNSPLHF
>TRBV7-8|TRBJ2-7|-|-
TGTGCCAGCAGCGACCGGGACCCCGTACCCAACGAGCAGTACTTC
CASSDRDPVPNEQYF
>TRBV5-1|TRBJ2-2|once|-
TGCGCCAGCAGCTTGGATCCGGGAACCGGGGAGCTGTTTTTT
CASSLDPGTGELFF
>TRBV27|TRBJ1-1|-|-
TGTGCCAGCAGTTTACATGAGAACACTGAAGCTTTCTTT
CASSLHENTEAFF
>TRBV6-6|TRBJ1-6|many|-
TGTGCCAGCAGTTACGTGGGGGGAGGAGATTCACCCCTCCACTTT
CASSYVGGGDSPLHF
>TRBV5-4|TRBJ2-5|once|TRBD2
TGTGCCAGCAGCAACGCCGGGCGGGAGGTTGGAGAGACCCAGTACTTC
CASSNAGREVGETQYF
>TRBV5-1|TRBJ1-2|once|-
TGCGCCAGCAGCTCTGGTAGGGATGGATATGGCTACACCTTC
CASSSGRDGYGYTF
>TRBV21-1|TRBJ1-6|-|-
TGTGCCAGCAGCAGGAACCAAATAAACCGGGACAGGGAATTTTATAATTCACCCCTCCACTTT
CASSRNQINRDREFYNSPLHF
>TRBV5-1|TRBJ1-2|-|TRBD1
TGCGCCAGCCTCCCCGGGACAGGAAACTATGGCTACACCTTC
CASLPGTGNYGYTF
>TRBV6-2/TRBV6-3|TRBJ1-4|-|-
TGTGCCAGCAGTCGCCAGTCCCTGAATGAAAAACTGTTTTTT
CASSRQSLNEKLFF